Sequencing of this TCR beta chain was carried out in a study of chronic HIV infection and antiretroviral therapy. TCRdb reprocessed the 5' RACE reads with MiXCR, giving one entry per CDR3 protein. This sample has about 48,000 distinct CDR3 sequences, with 15% to 20% found just once. This clonotype was obtained from an adult who had HIV and had not received antiretroviral therapy, or was an uninfected healthy control (not recorded which). Sequenced: peripheral blood.

In DNA, the CDR3 is TGTGCCAGCAGTGTGGTCTTGCCCTCCTATAATTCACCCCTCCACTTT. Translated, it gives CASSVVLPSYNSPLHF. This chain uses TRBV28 with TRBJ1-6; D remains ambiguous. Germline V gene sequence: CDR1 MDHEN, CDR2 SYDVKM. The CDR3 sequence is 16 residues long. The ends were cut back, 5 bases at V and 0 bases at J, with 11 bases in the middle. The full variable domain, rest sourced from reference TRBV28 and TRBJ1-6, is DVKVTQSSRYLVKRTGEKVFLECVQDMDHENMFWYRQDPGLGLRLIYFSYDVKMKEKGDIPEGYSVSREKKERFSLILESASTNQTSMYLCASSVVLPSYNSPLHFGNGTRLTVT.